The 28 T cell receptor beta chains listed next were all sequenced from one sample in a study of beta chain features in type 1 diabetes. The investigators reverse transcribed all of the isolated RNA, so they sequenced expressed TCRB transcripts. TCRdb keeps only in-frame clones here, not all; method: immunoSEQ multiplex PCR. This table holds roughly 340,000 clones, around 13% found once. No antigen has been assigned to these receptors. General study results and limits: In all four CD4+ subsets, TCRB CDR3 length was significantly, moderately reduced in type 1 diabetes.

Sample: naive CD4+ T cells from blood. The origin of the receptors is a woman between 18 and 30 years old with type 1 diabetes.

This clone has a handful of counts. This chain connects TRBV5-1 to TRBJ2-3; D uncertain. V lost 4 bases and J 2 bases, leaving 14 bases between the germline ends. Germline CDR1 SGHRS, CDR2 YFSETQ. The CDR3 totals 15 residues. CDR3 residues: CASSPPTFDTDTQYF. DNA for the CDR3: TGCGCCAGCAGCCCGCCGACATTCGACACAGATACGCAGTATTTT. Complete variable domain (other parts from reference TRBV5-1 and TRBJ2-3): KAGVTQTPRYLIKTRGQQVTLSCSPISGHRSVSWYQQTPGQGLQFLFEYFSETQRNKGNFPGRFSGRQFSNSRSEMNVSTLELGDSALYLCASSPPTFDTDTQYFGPGTRLTVL.

This clone has a handful of counts. Other DNA sequences in this specimen translate into the identical CDR3. DNA of the CDR3: TGCAGTGCTAGAGGAGGGGAGACCCAGTACTTC. The encoded protein is CSARGGETQYF. This rearrangement joins TRBV20-1 to TRBJ2-5, with TRBD2 as a possible D gene (5 bases). This CDR3 spans 11 amino acids. Germline V CDR1 and CDR2: DFQATT, SNEGSKA (reference sequence). V dropped 1 base and J dropped 5 bases, with 5 bases sitting between them.

The gene calls are TRBV19 and TRBJ2-4, with D possibly matching TRBD1 (7 bases). The CDR3 has 14 residues. Germline V gene data show CDR1 as LNHDA and CDR2 as SQIVND (reference sequence). Deletions cut 7 bases from V and 9 bases from J, with 19 bases between. In nucleotides, the CDR3 is TGTGCCAGTACTCACCCGGGGGCAGGGGGCATTCAGTACTTC. Translating gives CASTHPGAGGIQYF. Filled out from reference TRBV19 and TRBJ2-4, the complete variable domain reads DGGITQSPKYLFRKEGQNVTLSCEQNLNHDAMYWYRQDPGQGLRLIYYSQIVNDFQKGDIAEGYSVSREKKESFPLTVTSAQKNPTAFYLCASTHPGAGGIQYFGAGTRLSVL.

The gene calls are TRBV5-6 and TRBJ2-7; D possibly corresponds to TRBD1 (6 bases). CDR1 is SGHDT and CDR2 is YYEEEE in the germline V gene. The CDR3 has 14 amino acids. The ends were cut back, 0 bases at V and 3 bases at J, with 10 bases in the middle. The chain's CDR3 is CASSLVSGDYEQYF. DNA of the CDR3: TGTGCCAGCAGCTTGGTTTCAGGGGACTACGAGCAGTACTTC. The variable domain in full, completed from reference TRBV5-6 and TRBJ2-7, reads DAGVTQSPTHLIKTRGQQVTLRCSPKSGHDTVSWYQQALGQGPQFIFQYYEEEERQRGNFPDRFSGHQFPNYSSELNVNALLLGDSALYLCASSLVSGDYEQYFGPGTRLTVT.

V is TRBV5-4 and J is TRBJ2-1, with 7 bases lining up with TRBD2. The CDR3 sequence is 15 residues long. The germline V gene encodes CDR1 SGHNT and CDR2 YYREEE (reference sequence). V lost 2 bases, J lost 5 bases, and 7 bases stayed unmatched. The chain's CDR3 is CASSFGGSPHNEQFF. Here the CDR3 DNA reads TGTGCCAGCAGCTTTGGCGGGAGCCCCCACAATGAGCAGTTCTTC. Based on the CDR3 plus reference TRBV5-4 and TRBJ2-1, the full variable domain is ETGVTQSPTHLIKTRGQQVTLRCSSQSGHNTVSWYQQALGQGPQFIFQYYREEENGRGNFPPRFSGLQFPNYSSELNVNALELDDSALYLCASSFGGSPHNEQFFGPGTRLTVL.

This clone was seen a handful of times. The rearrangement links TRBV28 to TRBJ2-2; maybe TRBD2 (6 bases). Germline V gene sequence: CDR1 MDHEN, CDR2 SYDVKM. V was cut by 5 bases and J by 5 bases, with 9 bases left in between. CDR3 size: 13 residues. This CDR3 reads CASSSGGTGELFF. The CDR3 region has the DNA TGTGCCAGCAGTAGCGGAGGGACCGGGGAGCTGTTTTTT.

CDR3 residues: CASSLGGVMRGYTF. The CDR3 DNA sequence: TGTGCCAGCAGTTTGGGAGGGGTTATGCGCGGCTACACCTTC. This chain joins TRBV28 and TRBJ1-2, with a possible D match to TRBD1 (5 bases). The CDR3 spans 14 residues. Trimming took 3 bases from V and 8 from J, leaving 16 bases between them. Germline V gives CDR1 MDHEN, CDR2 SYDVKM.

The gene calls are TRBV30 and TRBJ2-1, with a tentative D call TRBD2 (5 bases). This CDR3 is 11 amino acids long. Trimming removed 1 base at V and 9 bases at J, with 7 bases between. Germline CDR1 reads GTSNPN; CDR2 reads SVGIG (reference sequence). For the CDR3, the DNA is TGTGCCTGGAGTGGAAGCGGTGAGCAGTTCTTC. Its protein is CAWSGSGEQFF.

This clone came up a few times. The rearrangement uses TRBV15 and TRBJ1-2; 7 bases line up with TRBD1. The CDR3 loop spans 14 amino acids. The germline V gene encodes CDR1 LNHNV and CDR2 YYDKDF (reference sequence). V was clipped by 1 base and J by 2 bases; unmatched bases: 1. The CDR3 DNA sequence: TGTGCCACCAGCAGAGGGGACAGAAACTATGGCTACACCTTC. As protein: CATSRGDRNYGYTF.

The table lists this clone with a few counts. The CDR3 region is CASSLDAGAYEQYF. The CDR3 DNA is TGTGCCAGCAGCTTAGACGCCGGGGCCTACGAGCAGTACTTC. The chain is built from TRBV7-9 and TRBJ2-7; possible D gene TRBD2, 5 bases. V lost 1 base to trimming and J lost 2 bases, with 9 bases between them. CDR3 length equals 14 residues. Germline CDR1 SEHNR, CDR2 FQNEAQ (reference sequence).

The chain joins TRBV30 to TRBJ1-1; 8 nucleotides line up with TRBD1. The CDR3 runs to 16 residues. Per the germline V gene, CDR1 is GTSNPN and CDR2 is SVGIG (reference sequence). The trim removed 1 base at V and 3 bases at J, leaving 10 bases unmatched. In DNA form, the CDR3 reads TGTGCCTGGAGTGGGGTGACAGGGGATAGAGACACTGAAGCTTTCTTT. Its protein is CAWSGVTGDRDTEAFF. Supplemented by reference TRBV30 and TRBJ1-1, the full variable domain reads SQTIHQWPATLVQPVGSPLSLECTVEGTSNPNLYWYRQAAGRGLQLLFYSVGIGQISSEVPQNLSASRPQDRQFILSSKKLLLSDSGFYLCAWSGVTGDRDTEAFFGQGTRLTVV.

This chain connects TRBV7-9 to TRBJ2-5; 8 positions agree with TRBD1. This CDR3 comprises 14 residues. The germline gives CDR1 SEHNR, CDR2 FQNEAQ (reference sequence). V shed 1 base and J 5 bases; nucleotides not matched to a gene: 3. CDR3: CASSLGTGTETQYF. CDR3 nucleotide sequence: TGTGCCAGCAGCTTAGGGACAGGGACGGAGACCCAGTACTTC.

The rearrangement joins TRBV15 to TRBJ1-1; 8 bases line up with TRBD1. V shed 3 bases, J shed 5 bases, and the junction held 8 bases outside the gene matches. Germline lookup yields CDR1 LNHNV and CDR2 YYDKDF (reference sequence). The length of the CDR3 is 15 residues. The CDR3 sequence: CATSSRQGKRTEAFF. CDR3 DNA: TGTGCCACCAGCAGTAGACAGGGGAAGCGGACTGAAGCTTTCTTT.

The rearrangement links TRBV7-9 to TRBJ2-7; D not certain. V was pared by 3 bases and J by 4 bases, with 16 bases between. The V gene's germline CDR1 is SEHNR and CDR2 FQNEAQ (reference sequence). The CDR3 loop spans 15 amino acids. The CDR3 DNA reads as TGTGCCAGCAGCTTCTCCAGGCCCGTCAATTACGAGCAGTACTTC. Residues: CASSFSRPVNYEQYF.

This rearrangement joins TRBV6-5 to TRBJ2-2; D is perhaps TRBD2 (6 bases). Looked up from germline, CDR1 is MNHEY and CDR2 is SVGAGI. The CDR3 runs 14 residues. V lost 9 bases to trimming and J lost 4 bases, with 15 bases between them. The chain's CDR3 is CASGSGTFTGELFF. CDR3 nucleotides: TGTGCCAGTGGCTCCGGGACTTTCACCGGGGAGCTGTTTTTT.

This clone came up a few times. The chain couples TRBV14 to TRBJ2-7; D might be TRBD1 (6 bases). Trimming removed 6 bases at V and 6 bases at J, with 12 bases between. The CDR3 runs 12 residues. CDR1 is SGHDN, CDR2 FVKESK, per germline. CDR3 sequence: CASSVTGIEQYF. CDR3 coding DNA: TGTGCCAGCAGTGTAACAGGGATCGAGCAGTACTTC.

This clone was seen a few times. The V and J genes are TRBV14 and TRBJ1-2; 7 bases fit TRBD1. The V gene's germline CDR1 is SGHDN and CDR2 FVKESK. This CDR3 is built from 13 residues. Unmatched junction bases numbered 4, after V lost 2 bases and J lost 7 bases. The CDR3 region has the DNA TGTGCCAGCAGCCAAATCAGGGGGACTGGCTACACCTTC. As protein: CASSQIRGTGYTF.

V gene TRBV25-1 combines with J gene TRBJ2-5, with D maybe TRBD2 (6 bases). Germline CDR1 MGHDK, CDR2 SYGVNS. This CDR3 region has 13 residues. V lost 7 bases to trimming and J lost 4 bases, with 13 bases between them. DNA for the CDR3: TGTGCCAGCACAAGGGACTCCCTAGAGACCCAGTACTTC. Protein product: CASTRDSLETQYF.

About this clone: At the DNA level, this CDR3 is encoded by other sequences in the same sample as well. The rearrangement joins TRBV18 to TRBJ1-2; 7 nucleotides agree with TRBD1. From germline, CDR1 is KGHSH and CDR2 LQKENI. This CDR3 has 12 residues. With V trimmed by 6 bases and J by 8 bases, 6 bases remained unmatched. DNA of the CDR3: TGTGCCAGCTCCCCCACAGGGGACGGCTACACCTTC. The encoded protein is CASSPTGDGYTF.

V and J are TRBV29-1 and TRBJ1-2; D remains unclear. The V gene lost 5 bases and the J gene lost 7 bases, with 20 bases spanning the gap. The CDR3 contains 14 residues. Germline V gives CDR1 SQVTM, CDR2 ANQGSEA. CDR3 protein: CSVHPRGGFAGYTF. CDR3 in DNA: TGCAGCGTTCACCCCCGGGGAGGGTTTGCTGGCTACACCTTC.

In this sample, this clone turned up a few times. Here the CDR3 DNA reads TGCGCCAGCAACACTAGCGGGGGGGAAGAGACCCAGTACTTC. This encodes CASNTSGGEETQYF. V and J are TRBV23-1 and TRBJ2-5, with TRBD2 matching over 13 bases. TRBV23-1 counts as an open reading frame of uncertain function. Germline trimming cut 7 bases from V and 3 bases from J; bases unmatched to any gene: 2. The CDR3 sequence is 14 residues long.

This clone appeared a single time. The V gene is TRBV27, the J gene TRBJ1-5; D is uncertain. CDR1 MNHEY and CDR2 SMNVEV come from the germline V gene (reference sequence). The CDR3 length is 14 residues. The ends were cut back, 5 bases at V and 7 bases at J, with 15 bases in the middle. The CDR3 nucleotides are TGTGCCAGCAGTCCCCGGTGGAGCCCCCAGCCCCAGCATTTT. Residues: CASSPRWSPQPQHF.

The DNA of the CDR3 is TGTGCCAGCAGCGTAGCCGGGACAGGGTACGAGCAGTACTTC. This sequence encodes CASSVAGTGYEQYF. The chain is built from TRBV9 and TRBJ2-7; 9 bases agree with TRBD1. The V segment lost 0 bases and the J segment 4 bases; nucleotides outside the gene matches: 2. The CDR3 consists of 14 residues. Germline V CDR1 and CDR2: SGDLS, YYNGEE.

The V gene is TRBV28, the J gene TRBJ1-5, with TRBD1 identical over 7 bases. CDR1 is MDHEN, CDR2 SYDVKM, per germline. After removal of 1 base from V and 2 bases from J, the junction contained 2 bases not matched to a gene. The CDR3 totals 15 residues. This CDR3 is CASSLSDRGNQPQHF. The CDR3, as DNA: TGTGCCAGCAGTTTATCCGACAGGGGCAATCAGCCCCAGCATTTT.

This clone was seen only a few times. At one of its ends the junction is not consistent with the germline gene, which may arise from a read error. The rearrangement links TRBV7-7 to TRBJ2-3; TRBD1 matches 10 bases. The CDR3 runs 15 residues. The V gene's germline CDR1 is SSHAT and CDR2 FNYEAQ (reference sequence). The CDR3 sequence is CASSLGTGVADTQYF. The CDR3 DNA sequence: TGTGCTAGCAGCCTCGGGACAGGGGTGGCAGATACGCAGTATTTT. Full variable domain (missing parts from reference TRBV7-7 and TRBJ2-3): GAGVSQSPRYKVTKRGQDVTLRCDPISSHATLYWYQQALGQGPEFLTYFNYEAQPDKSGLPSDRFSAERPEGSISTLTIQRTEQRDSAMYRCASSLGTGVADTQYFGPGTRLTVL.

This clone was recorded a few times. This chain joins TRBV28 and TRBJ2-1; D is unclear. The germline gives CDR1 MDHEN, CDR2 SYDVKM. CDR3 size: 16 residues. Trimming cost V 6 bases and J 6 bases, with 21 bases left between them. CDR3 amino acids: CASSEPKRHVGNEQFF. In DNA, the CDR3 is TGTGCCAGCAGCGAGCCCAAGAGGCACGTCGGCAATGAGCAGTTCTTC.

This clone was seen a few times. This CDR3 reads CASSLSGTGDGSNQPQHF. The CDR3 DNA follows: TGCGCCAGCAGCCTATCCGGGACAGGAGACGGGAGCAATCAGCCCCAGCATTTT. This chain connects TRBV23-1 to TRBJ1-5; 8 positions match TRBD1. TRBV23-1 is an open reading frame whose function is uncertain. This CDR3 is 18 amino acids long. V gave up 6 bases and J gave up 1 base; unmatched junction bases: 14.

This clone was detected a few times. CDR3 sequence: CASSLFNYNEQFF. The CDR3 coding sequence is TGTGCCAGCAGCCTCTTTAATTACAATGAGCAGTTCTTC. The V and J genes are TRBV7-9 and TRBJ2-1; D not resolved. Germline V gene lookup returns CDR1 SEHNR and CDR2 FQNEAQ (reference sequence). The CDR3 totals 13 residues. The V gene lost 5 bases and the J gene lost 4 bases, with 9 bases spanning the gap. Filled out from reference TRBV7-9 and TRBJ2-1, the complete variable domain reads DTGVSQNPRHKITKRGQNVTFRCDPISEHNRLYWYRQTLGQGPEFLTYFQNEAQLEKSRLLSDRFSAERPKGSFSTLEIQRTEQGDSAMYLCASSLFNYNEQFFGPGTRLTVL.